The present T cell receptor (beta chain) was sequenced within a study of cytomegalovirus exposure and HLA in healthy donors (dated by TCRdb to about 2017). Notes on the research overall: In an earlier analysis of under 750 of the donors, 250 to 350 Gb of sequence data and just under 120 million unique TCR beta sequences from some 170 million T cells were reported. About 320 gigabases of sequencing data and tens of millions of unique TCR sequences were included in an early release covering 550 to 800 HLA-typed donors. Of the 350 to 450 genotyped donors, over 80% were placed in the genetic ancestry cluster associated with self-reported Caucasian donors. The study aimed to test whether cataloging public T cell receptors could reveal signatures of past pathogen exposure. The study profiled the T cell repertoires of about 720 subjects by immunosequencing and related them to cytomegalovirus serostatus. In addition to the first cohort of 666 subjects, a separate validation cohort of 120 different subjects was used. The study combined high-throughput TCR immunosequencing, statistical association of individual TCRs with disease status, and machine learning to predict cytomegalovirus infection status. A later analysis re-examined previously published TCR beta repertoires from roughly 650 donors and added high-resolution HLA genotyping to investigate patterns of TCR occurrence. Rather than drawing on any new phenotypic data, the later analysis identified candidate immune exposures from TCR beta sequences and the way those sequences occurred across donors. To decide whether each TCR beta V gene segment behaved as functional or pseudogenic, an earlier analysis of some 570 of the donors relied on high-throughput TCR beta sequencing. Alongside the repertoire data, information on donor age, sex, ethnicity and CMV serostatus was compiled. A later genetic analysis took genome-wide SNP genotypes for about 60% of the roughly 670 donors and used that subset as a discovery cohort. All discovery cohort repertoires had been generated on a single sequencing platform. HLA typing included class I and class II loci at four-digit resolution. Typing coverage differed by locus: A, B, C, DRB1 and DQB1 were typed in roughly 620-630 donors, DQA1 in 500 to 550, DPA1 in around 600, and DPB1 in around 490. Because of strong linkage in the cohort, roughly five DR-DQ haplotypes were treated as single units for association and clustering. Across 300 to 400 genotyped donors of the cohort, an average of approximately 240,000 unique TCR beta nucleotide sequences per donor were sequenced, and 15% to 20% of those sequences were non-productive.

In total, 666 healthy bone marrow donors made up the cohort. Cohort members were all nominally healthy when sampled, although unrecorded immune exposures were likely present. The donor tested CMV seronegative and was one of the 352 seronegative cohort members. A peripheral blood sample was provided by each donor, and peripheral blood mononuclear cells were used for TCR beta sequencing. The Qiagen DNeasy Blood Extraction Kit was used to extract genomic DNA from the blood cell samples. V sheds 1 base and J sheds 0 bases, leaving 7 bases between their ends. CDR1 and CDR2 (SNHLY, FYNNEI) derive from the germline V gene. Including the terminal cysteine and phenylalanine, the CDR3 comprises 15 residues. The kept DNA is CDR3 alone, 45 bases in frame from the first base. About this clone itself: Its antigen is unknown. Base qualities are missing; no much larger clone stands one base away. Other DNA sequences in this specimen translate into the identical CDR3.

Receptor amplification or capture employed the immunoSEQ multiplex PCR assay. The multiplex PCR relied on a mix of 60 forward primers for TCR Vbeta segments and 13 reverse primers for TCR Jbeta segments. A multiplex PCR assay on genomic DNA amplified the CDR3 region of rearranged TCR beta genes. Amplified TCR beta libraries were sequenced as 87-base-pair reads on the Illumina HiSeq System. In the original analysis: A later analysis counted tens of millions of unique TCR beta chains across the 600 to 850 repertoires, and about 10 million of these chains were shared by at least two donors. Raw reads were error-corrected and collapsed into unique sequences with a nearest-neighbor algorithm that merged closely related sequences to remove PCR and sequencing errors. CDR3 sequences were aligned to IMGT reference sequences to assign V, D and J gene segments. For a sequence to be retained, a match of at least six nucleotides to both a V gene segment and a J gene segment was required. A rearrangement counted as productive if the CDR3 had no stop codons and remained in frame with V and J, and every other rearrangement counted as non-productive. CDR3 was defined according to IMGT convention as the region running from the second conserved V-encoded cysteine to the conserved J-encoded phenylalanine. In an earlier analysis of more than 550 of the donors, sequences lacking an unambiguous match to a single V gene segment were excluded. An earlier analysis of over 450 of the donors classified V segments as functional when productive rearrangements were above 56.7% and as segregating when the standard deviation between donors was above 5%. A statistical classification framework was built to diagnose cytomegalovirus status from the catalog of TCR beta chain sequences. A later analysis assigned V and J genes by comparing TCR nucleotide sequences with IMGT/GENE-DB human TR gene sequences. The TCRdist pipeline was used in a later analysis to assign CDR3 sequences and most-parsimonious VDJ recombination scenarios. In a later analysis, each TCR beta chain was defined by its CDR3 amino acid sequence together with its V-gene family, and reads without a unique V-gene family were excluded. As a way to deal with suspected cross-contamination and a sequencing artifact, a later analysis dropped approximately 570 nucleotide sequences that were highly shared and had low generation probability. In a later analysis, a clonal expansion index for each public chain was calculated from normalized within-repertoire ranks of inferred template counts. In a later analysis, generation probabilities were computed with a VDJ recombination model fitted to out-of-frame rearrangements, and the resulting probabilities were checked against IGoR. In a later analysis, TCR-TCR, TCR-HLA and TCR-CMV co-occurrence was scored with hypergeometric tests, and a repertoire-size bias correction was applied to TCR pairs. To estimate false discovery rates, a later analysis permuted the HLA or CMV assignments 20 times. In a later analysis, co-occurring TCRs were grouped using DBSCAN, with TCRdist sequence similarity added in when clustering inside HLA-allele-positive subsets. Co-occurrence clustering excluded repertoires with fewer than 30,000 or more than 120,000 public chains, plus five with anomalous nucleotide sharing. Held by TCRdb, this immuneACCESS table contains in-frame sequences only and omits some clones. Under half of the omission traces to an unresolved V gene where checked; the cause of the rest is unknown. V, J and clone size were drawn from that table, and D and trimming were deduced from the DNA. This sample lists around 170,000 clones; about four fifths were detected once. The ten largest clones represent roughly 0.5% of the sample.

The paper as a whole reports these results and caveats: The sequencing pipeline was judged likely to have produced a cluster of highly shared sequence variants as a technical artifact. Three of the identified cytomegalovirus-associated TCR beta chains were confirmed in vitro to be specific for cytomegalovirus antigens. Correlated functional status among segregating V segments might reflect linkage disequilibrium, but an unknown experimental factor could not be ruled out. In a later analysis, several top co-occurrence clusters were reported to appear linked to parvovirus B19, influenza, CMV and Epstein-Barr virus. Because the 87-base-pair reads could not distinguish some IMGT-functional V segments, including TRBV6-2 and TRBV6-3, those segments were excluded. The presence/absence analyses assumed that sequencing depth was roughly uniform across donors, and that assumption may not be true. The only immune exposure information available for the cohort was CMV serostatus. Only TCR beta chains were sequenced in this cohort, and the absence of alpha or paired-chain data limited detectable features. In a later genetic analysis, fewer N-insertions in productive TCRs were reported among donors in an Asian-associated ancestry cluster than the roughly 700-donor mean. A later genetic analysis associated a missense DCLRE1C variant with V-gene and J-gene trimming of TCR beta chains, and an independent cohort replicated the association. Assigning TCR associations to individual alleles was difficult when HLA alleles, especially DR and DQ, strongly co-occurred. The classifier was reported to diagnose cytomegalovirus status with high specificity and sensitivity in both the original cohort and the validation cohort. According to a later analysis, TCR association rates differed among HLA loci, with DRB1 alleles showing the most associated TCRs and HLA-C alleles showing the fewest. HLA typing was unavailable for some donors at each locus, so association tests used only the typed subset. Because counts were too low, approximately 18 rarely observed V segments, including chromosome 9 orphons, were excluded from the earlier analysis of a few hundred of the donors. Most CMV-associated TCR beta chains appeared to be HLA-restricted in a later analysis, and the HLA associations seemed to be driven largely by CMV exposure. The authors suggested that the approach could potentially be generalized to other disease states and immunological phenotypes. Compared with equally common non-associated chains, HLA-associated TCR beta chains in a later analysis were more clonally expanded and had lower generation probabilities. While some public TCRs were present in many individuals, most TCR sequences turned up only very rarely across donors. A further reported finding was that TCR beta sequences accurately predicted the HLA-A and HLA-B alleles for most subjects in the first cohort. At a false discovery rate of 0.05, a later analysis linked 15,000 to 20,000 TCR beta sequences to specific HLA alleles. In an earlier analysis of over 550 of the donors, most TCR beta V segments were observed in productive rearrangements about 90% or about 30% of the time, broadly matching IMGT annotations. The study listed approximately 150 TCR beta chains as associated with cytomegalovirus.

Sequences were obtained from PBMCs. The sequence links TRBV2 to TRBJ1-5, with the D segment identity uncertain. This TCR was sampled from a woman aged 45-65 years in good health and CMV-seronegative. The nucleotides read TGTGCCAGCAGTGAAGGGCAGTATAGCAATCAGCCCCAGCATTTT. It specifies CASSEGQYSNQPQHF.